Presented here are 29 T cell receptor beta chains from one specimen sequenced in a study of blood T cells in healthy people across ages. Using a J-beta primer mix together with a sample-barcoded 5' primer, a second PCR was run for about 6 to 11 cycles. TCRdb reprocessed the 5' RACE reads via MiXCR and lists one record per CDR3 protein. The sample lists about 1.6 million distinct CDR3 sequences; about 32% were seen once. The specimen sequenced was blood. The receptors come from a woman in her thirties in good health.

The chain is built from TRBV4-1 and TRBJ2-1; TRBD2 might be the D (6 bases). The V gene's germline CDR1 is MGHRA and CDR2 YSYEKL. Trimming removed 1 base at V and 7 bases at J, with 11 bases between. The CDR3 is 14 residues long. CDR3 in amino acids: CASSQGGLTNEQFF. CDR3 coding DNA: TGCGCCAGCAGCCAAGGCGGACTAACTAATGAGCAGTTCTTC.

This clonotype was seen more than once but under ten times. The rearrangement joins TRBV7-9 to TRBJ2-1, with D uncertain. V was pared by 5 bases and J by 0 bases, with 11 bases between. Germline V CDR1 and CDR2: SEHNR, FQNEAQ (reference sequence). The CDR3 spans 15 residues. The CDR3 region is CASSPPPFSYNEQFF. For the CDR3, the DNA is TGTGCCAGCAGCCCACCCCCGTTCTCCTACAATGAGCAGTTCTTC.

This clonotype was seen repeatedly, ten times or more. The gene calls are TRBV20-1 and TRBJ2-5, with D hard to call. Germline-derived CDR1 and CDR2 are DFQATT and SNEGSKA (reference sequence). The length of the CDR3 is 13 residues. With 3 bases removed from V and 2 bases from J, the gap between germline ends came to 10 bases. The CDR3 loop reads CSARSLEQETQYF. In DNA form, the CDR3 reads TGCAGTGCTAGGAGTCTGGAGCAAGAGACCCAGTACTTC.

This clonotype appeared a single time. The chain is built from TRBV12-3 or TRBV12-4 and TRBJ2-5; D ambiguous. This CDR3 is 11 amino acids long. V dropped 9 bases and J dropped 13 bases, with 18 bases sitting between them. CDR3 residues: CASLDRVEPYF. CDR3 coding DNA: TGTGCCAGTTTAGACCGCGTCGAGCCGTACTTC.

V gene TRBV7-2 combines with J gene TRBJ1-6, with D perhaps TRBD1 (5 bases). Germline lookup yields CDR1 SGHTA and CDR2 FQGNSA. The CDR3 totals 16 residues. With 1 base removed from V and 8 bases from J, the gap between germline ends came to 15 bases. The CDR3 nucleotides read TGTGCCAGCAGCTTAGTTGCAGGGAGGAAGGATTCACCCCTCCACTTT. Residues: CASSLVAGRKDSPLHF.

This clonotype was observed a handful of times. The chain combines TRBV20-1 with TRBJ2-5, with D possibly being TRBD1 or TRBD2 (5 bases each). CDR3 size: 13 residues. The V end lost 3 bases, the J end lost 2 bases, and 10 bases lay between the germline ends. Germline V gene sequence: CDR1 DFQATT, CDR2 SNEGSKA (reference sequence). The CDR3 DNA is TGCAGTGCTAGCTGGGACGTTCAAGAGACCCAGTACTTC. It specifies CSASWDVQETQYF.

The chain employs TRBV4-1 and TRBJ1-5; tentative D call: TRBD1 (5 bases). Deletions cut 0 bases from V and 4 bases from J, with 13 bases between. Germline loops: CDR1 MGHRA, CDR2 YSYEKL. There are 16 residues in the CDR3. The CDR3 bases are TGCGCCAGCAGCCAAGAAGATGCGGGGGGTAATCAGCCCCAGCATTTT. It specifies CASSQEDAGGNQPQHF.

The chain couples TRBV10-3 to TRBJ2-1; D gene uncertain. There are 13 residues in the CDR3. The V gene lost 4 bases and the J gene lost 5 bases, with 9 bases spanning the gap. Germline CDR1 ENHRY, CDR2 SYGVKD. Here the CDR3 DNA reads TGTGCCATCAGTGGTTTAAGTGACAATGAGCAGTTCTTC. It specifies CAISGLSDNEQFF.

In its sample, this clonotype was seen a few times. A much larger clone differs by one base, so this may be a read error. The rearrangement uses TRBV3-1 and TRBJ2-1, with D perhaps matching TRBD1 or TRBD2 (5 bases each). CDR1 and CDR2 (germline): LGHDT, YNNKEL (reference sequence). This CDR3 comprises 16 residues. As DNA, the CDR3 is TGTGCCAGCGGCCAAGGGGAGCGGAGCTCCTACAATGAGCAGTTCTTC. It yields the protein CASGQGERSSYNEQFF.

CDR3 coding DNA: TGTGCCAGCAGCGTAGCTGAGGGCTTGAACACTGAAGCTTTCTTT. This sequence encodes CASSVAEGLNTEAFF. V usage is TRBV9 and J usage is TRBJ1-1, with no clear D. CDR3 length equals 15 residues. V was trimmed by 0 bases and J by 0 bases, leaving 9 bases between them. Germline-derived CDR1 and CDR2 are SGDLS and YYNGEE.

The V gene is TRBV7-9, the J gene TRBJ2-7, with 10 bases aligning to TRBD1. Trimming removed 4 bases from V and 6 bases from J; junction bases left unmatched: 6. CDR3 size: 14 residues. Germline V lookup: CDR1 SEHNR, CDR2 FQNEAQ (reference sequence). CDR3 region: CASSSTGGLGEQYF. DNA of the CDR3: TGTGCCAGCAGCTCGACAGGGGGCCTGGGCGAGCAGTACTTC.

The chain couples TRBV2 to TRBJ2-5; D unclear. CDR1 is SNHLY, CDR2 FYNNEI, per germline. The CDR3 spans 13 residues. Trimming took 5 bases from V and 5 from J, leaving 12 bases between them. For the CDR3, the DNA is TGTGCCAGCAGTCCGTCCCAGGAGGAGACCCAGTACTTC. Its protein product is CASSPSQEETQYF. Complete variable domain (other parts from reference TRBV2 and TRBJ2-5): EPEVTQTPSHQVTQMGQEVILRCVPISNHLYFYWYRQILGQKVEFLVSFYNNEISEKSEIFDDQFSVERPDGSNFTLKIRSTKLEDSAMYFCASSPSQEETQYFGPGTRLLVL.

The chain uses TRBV20-1 and TRBJ1-4, with 7 bases fitting TRBD1. J was trimmed by 8 bases and V by 0 bases; bases with no gene match: 12. Germline V CDR1 and CDR2: DFQATT, SNEGSKA (reference sequence). The CDR3 contains 16 residues. The DNA of the CDR3 is TGCAGTGCTAGAGAGGGGCCTGACAGGGTGGCAGAAAAACTGTTTTTT. Translation: CSAREGPDRVAEKLFF.

As for this clonotype: Sequence at one end of the junction differs from germline and may be a read error. The V gene is TRBV7-2, the J gene TRBJ1-6; unclear D gene. Germline lookup yields CDR1 SGHTA and CDR2 FQGNSA. The CDR3 covers 15 residues. DNA of the CDR3: TGTGCCAGCAGCTTAGGTCAGCTCGAGAATTCACTCCTCCACTTT. Its translation is CASSLGQLENSLLHF.

The V call is TRBV6-2 or TRBV6-3, the J call TRBJ2-3, with D perhaps TRBD1 (6 bases). The CDR3 contains 15 residues. Germline CDR1 MNHEY, CDR2 SVGEGT. V shed 7 bases and J shed 2 bases, with 16 bases lying between them. Written as DNA, the CDR3 is TGTGCCAGCAATATAGGGGGTGGGACCACAGATACGCAGTATTTT. Residues: CASNIGGGTTDTQYF.

This chain uses TRBV30 with TRBJ1-2; possibly TRBD1 for D (6 bases). The CDR3 totals 12 residues. Trimming removed 2 bases at V and 6 bases at J, with 10 bases between. The germline V gene has CDR1 GTSNPN and CDR2 SVGIG (reference sequence). CDR3 in DNA: TGTGCCTGGAGTCCAGGGGTTCATGGCTACACCTTC. Amino acid sequence: CAWSPGVHGYTF. Using reference TRBV30 and TRBJ1-2 for the parts outside the CDR3, the full variable domain is SQTIHQWPATLVQPVGSPLSLECTVEGTSNPNLYWYRQAAGRGLQLLFYSVGIGQISSEVPQNLSASRPQDRQFILSSKKLLLSDSGFYLCAWSPGVHGYTFGSGTRLTVV.

In this sample, this clonotype turned up a few times. The chain has TRBV12-3 or TRBV12-4 and TRBJ1-6, with 10 bases matching TRBD1. With V trimmed by 0 bases and J by 10 bases, 6 bases remained unmatched. This CDR3 has 16 residues. For the CDR3, the DNA is TGTGCCAGCAGTTTAGCGACAGGGGGCACCGGCTCACCCCTCCACTTT. Translated, it gives CASSLATGGTGSPLHF.

This clonotype was observed a handful of times. This rearrangement joins TRBV10-3 to TRBJ2-1, with TRBD2 matching over 11 bases. Germline loops: CDR1 ENHRY, CDR2 SYGVKD. V lost 6 bases and J lost 0; bases outside the gene matches: 16. This CDR3 comprises 20 residues. The CDR3 spells CAIRPIAGGPGVSSYNEQFF. As DNA, the CDR3 is TGTGCCATCAGGCCCATAGCGGGAGGGCCGGGGGTGAGCTCCTACAATGAGCAGTTCTTC.

The V and J genes are TRBV20-1 and TRBJ2-1, with D maybe TRBD2 (6 bases). Germline V gene sequence: CDR1 DFQATT, CDR2 SNEGSKA (reference sequence). The V gene lost 6 bases and the J gene lost 3 bases, with 21 bases spanning the gap. CDR3 length: 16 residues. The CDR3 protein is CSAGRALGGIYNEQFF. Written as DNA, the CDR3 is TGCAGTGCCGGCCGGGCCCTAGGAGGGATCTACAATGAGCAGTTCTTC.

The CDR3, as DNA: TGTGCCAGCAGCTATGGACTAGCGGGAGCAAGAAATGAGCAGTTCTTC. Its protein is CASSYGLAGARNEQFF. This chain joins TRBV11-2 and TRBJ2-1; 13 nucleotides line up with TRBD2. This CDR3 region has 16 residues. V lost 4 bases to trimming and J lost 7 bases; unmatched junction nucleotides: 7. From germline, CDR1 is SGHAT and CDR2 FQNNGV.

This clonotype was detected a few times. V and J are TRBV7-9 and TRBJ1-1; D possibly corresponds to TRBD1 (6 bases). V lost 6 bases and J lost 12, with 17 bases in between. Germline CDR1 and CDR2: SEHNR and FQNEAQ (reference sequence). The CDR3 has 12 residues. This CDR3 is CASRNDRTRTFF. CDR3 nucleotide sequence: TGTGCCAGCAGAAACGACAGGACGAGGACTTTCTTT.

The chain carries TRBV2 and TRBJ2-1; 11 bases line up with TRBD2. V trimming: 6 bases; J trimming: 14 bases; junction bases outside the gene matches: 9. The germline gives CDR1 SNHLY, CDR2 FYNNEI. The CDR3 length is 13 residues. CDR3 in amino acids: CASRNYLAGGKFF. The DNA for the CDR3 is TGTGCCAGCAGAAACTACTTAGCGGGAGGGAAGTTCTTC.

The rearrangement links TRBV28 to TRBJ2-5, with 7 bases identical to TRBD1. Trimming at V came to 2 bases and at J to 3 bases, leaving 6 bases not matched to a gene. Germline CDR1 reads MDHEN; CDR2 reads SYDVKM. This CDR3 is built from 15 residues. The CDR3 DNA reads as TGTGCCAGCAGTTTAATGACAGGGACCAAAGAGACCCAGTACTTC. Protein product: CASSLMTGTKETQYF.

The V and J genes are TRBV3-1 and TRBJ2-7; D call uncertain. With 0 bases removed from V and 0 bases from J, the gap between germline ends came to 12 bases. The length of the CDR3 is 16 residues. Germline CDR1 and CDR2: LGHDT and YNNKEL (reference sequence). CDR3 protein: CASSQDAAALSYEQYF. CDR3 nucleotide sequence: TGTGCCAGCAGCCAAGACGCGGCAGCCCTCTCCTACGAGCAGTACTTC.

J is TRBJ1-2 and V is TRBV9; possibly TRBD1 for D (5 bases). Trimming removed 0 bases at V and 7 bases at J, with 16 bases between. The CDR3 contains 15 residues. Germline-derived CDR1 and CDR2 are SGDLS and YYNGEE. The CDR3 DNA is TGTGCCAGCAGCGTAGAAGCAGGGCGCGGGTCTGGCTACACCTTC. Translated: CASSVEAGRGSGYTF. The full variable domain, its missing parts supplied by reference TRBV9 and TRBJ1-2, is DSGVTQTPKHLITATGQRVTLRCSPRSGDLSVYWYQQSLDQGLQFLIQYYNGEERAKGNILERFSAQQFPDLHSELNLSSLELGDSALYFCASSVEAGRGSGYTFGSGTRLTVV.

This clonotype was observed at least ten times. The chain recombines TRBV20-1 with TRBJ2-1; TRBD2 agrees at 7 bases. This CDR3 comprises 14 residues. The germline gives CDR1 DFQATT, CDR2 SNEGSKA (reference sequence). The J segment lost 8 bases and the V segment lost 1 base, leaving 8 bases of the junction unmatched. CDR3 sequence reads: CSARAGRVLDEQFF. CDR3 nucleotides: TGCAGTGCTAGAGCGGGGAGGGTGTTGGATGAGCAGTTCTTC.

The J gene is TRBJ1-2, the V gene TRBV4-1, with TRBD1 as a possible D gene (6 bases). The germline CDR1 and CDR2 sequences are MGHRA and YSYEKL. Trimming cost V 0 bases and J 0 bases, with 14 bases left between them. The CDR3 has 17 residues. This chain's CDR3 is CASSQDGAGAANYGYTF. For the CDR3, the DNA is TGCGCCAGCAGCCAAGATGGGGCAGGGGCAGCTAACTATGGCTACACCTTC.

This clonotype was seen many times. The chain recombines TRBV12-3 or TRBV12-4 with TRBJ2-5; TRBD2 might be the D (6 bases). The CDR3 sequence is 14 residues long. The V end lost 6 bases, the J end lost 5 bases, and 16 bases lay between the germline ends. CDR3 loop: CASSRGTTGETQYF. CDR3 DNA sequence: TGTGCCAGCAGCCGGGGGACCACGGGGGAGACCCAGTACTTC.

This clonotype was observed a few times. The DNA of the CDR3 is TGTGCCAGCTCACCCTACAGGGAAACCTACGAGCAGTACTTC. Translating gives CASSPYRETYEQYF. The chain is built from TRBV18 and TRBJ2-7; D is perhaps TRBD1 (6 bases). The CDR3 consists of 14 residues. Trimming left V 3 bases short and J 2 bases short, with 11 bases between. Germline V gives CDR1 KGHSH, CDR2 LQKENI.